Listed below are T cell receptor beta chains from one sample, sequenced in a study of human T cells and chemical hapten exposure. Each CDR3 protein is one row after TCRdb ran MiXCR on the RACE reads. The sample holds about 190,000 distinct CDR3 sequences, 20% to 25% seen once. The sample was whole blood, taken in connection with sensitization to the hapten diphenylcyclopropenone (DPC). These receptors all stem from a woman aged 35 to 49 with alopecia areata. Some clones in this sample may be carry-over from other donors' samples. CDR3s include the opening cysteine and the closing phenylalanine or tryptophan. A D gene is named only where the DNA matches it firmly. Expanded clones are given a class, and other clones once, few, many or no size at all.

j_call d_call v_call clone_size cdr3_nt cdr3_aa
TRBJ2-5 . TRBV6-2/TRBV6-3 few TGTGCCAGCAGTTACGATGAGCTAGCCCAAGAGACCCAGTACTTC CASSYDELAQETQYF
TRBJ2-1 . TRBV28 . TGTGCCGCTAAACTAGGACATGCCAATGAGCAGTTCTTC CAAKLGHANEQFF
TRBJ2-7 TRBD2 TRBV27 many TGTGCCAGCAGTTTGAGGGAGGGACCCTACGAGCAGTACTTC CASSLREGPYEQYF
TRBJ2-1 . TRBV6-1 . TGTGCCAGCAGCCCCGGCGGGCTCTTC CASSPGGLF
TRBJ2-5 . TRBV5-1 once TGCGCCAGCAGCTTCACGTCGGGGGGCCGAGAGACCCAGTACTTC CASSFTSGGRETQYF
TRBJ1-1 . TRBV7-9 few TGTGCCAGCAGCCTGGCGATGAACACTGAAGCTTTCTTT CASSLAMNTEAFF
TRBJ2-2 TRBD2 TRBV29-1 . TGCAGCGCCGGAGGGAGCGGGAGCGACACCGGGGAGCTGTTTTTT CSAGGSGSDTGELFF
TRBJ1-1 . TRBV9 few TGTGCCAGCAGCGCATTACAGGGTTCCGCTGAAGCTTTCTTT CASSALQGSAEAFF
TRBJ2-3 TRBD2 TRBV7-2 . TGTGCCAGCAGCTTACAAGCGGGGCGCACAGATACGCAGTATTTT CASSLQAGRTDTQYF
TRBJ1-6 . TRBV20-1 many TGCAGTGCTAGCTCCTTGACAGTCAGTAATTCACCCCTCCACTTT CSASSLTVSNSPLHF
TRBJ2-7 . TRBV7-2 . TGTGCCAGCAGCTTAGTGAGTCAGCGCTACGAGCAGTACTTC CASSLVSQRYEQYF
TRBJ1-5 . TRBV7-9 . TGTGCCAGCAGCATTTACTCGGATGGGGATCAGCCCCAGCATTTT CASSIYSDGDQPQHF
TRBJ1-2 TRBD1 TRBV6-2/TRBV6-3 few TGTGCCAGCAGTTCCCGACAGGGGCTTTTCTATGGCTACACCTTC CASSSRQGLFYGYTF
TRBJ2-2 TRBD2 TRBV5-1 . TGCGCCAGCAGCTTAGCGGGAGAGGCCGGGGAGCTGTTTTTT CASSLAGEAGELFF
TRBJ2-2 . TRBV2 few TGTGCCAGCAGTGAAGCGATGGGGACCGGGGAGCTGTTTTTT CASSEAMGTGELFF
TRBJ1-5 . TRBV20-1 . TGCAGTGCTAGCCCCCTCCCGGGACAGCCCCAGCATTTT CSASPLPGQPQHF
TRBJ2-7 TRBD2 TRBV18 few TGTGCCAGCTCGGGGACTAGCGGACGTGACGAGCAGTACTTC CASSGTSGRDEQYF
TRBJ1-1 . TRBV7-9 . TGTGCCAGCAGCTTGGACCGGCCGTTATGGAACACTGAAGCTTTCTTT CASSLDRPLWNTEAFF
TRBJ1-1 TRBD1 TRBV7-2 few TGTGCCAGCAGCTTAACAGGGGGTAGGACTGAAGCTTTCTTT CASSLTGGRTEAFF
TRBJ1-1 . TRBV7-2 few TGTGCCAGCAGCGGCAGGGCTGAAGCTTTCTTT CASSGRAEAFF
TRBJ2-1 TRBD2 TRBV5-1 few TGCGCCAGCAGCTTGGATGGGACTAGCAGGAGCTCCTACAATGAGCAGTTCTTC CASSLDGTSRSSYNEQFF
TRBJ1-6 TRBD1 TRBV20-1 . TGCAGTGCTAAGGGACAGGGGGTCTCACCCCTCCACTTT CSAKGQGVSPLHF